This T cell receptor beta chain is drawn from a study of blood T cell repertoires in COVID-19 (dated by TCRdb to about 2020). For the wider study: The collaborator samples originated in the United States, Italy and Spain and spanned the acute and convalescent phases of COVID-19. The material from the prospective study consisted of cDNA or gDNA derived from T cells, B-cell-depleted T cells, or PBMCs. Samples came from the ongoing ImmuneRACE study (first 160 participants) plus 1,254 subjects from 6 global collaborators. A de-identified subject ID, COVID-19 status, age in years and sex were almost always included in the sample metadata. Deeply sampled blood TCRbeta repertoires from subjects exposed to, actively infected with, or recovered from COVID-19 were included in the dataset. Where available, HLA class I and class II types were obtained from metadata supplied by the sample provider rather than from assay-based typing. The repertoires were made available in a free public database intended to serve as a resource for research on the immune response to SARS-CoV-2. The investigation overall reported the following: Clinical and demographic metadata were provided uncurated, with the amount varying by source and participant.

TCRbeta CDR3 regions were amplified from genomic DNA by means of the immunoSEQ Assay, a bias-controlled multiplex PCR. The original methods were these. The number of nucleated cells in each sample was estimated from the amplification of reference gene primers within the assay. To quantify the absolute abundance of each unique TCRbeta CDR3 rearrangement, sequence reads were collapsed and filtered. Productive Simpson clonality was computed per sample as the square root of Simpson's diversity index over productive rearrangements. Held by TCRdb, this immuneACCESS table contains in-frame sequences only and omits some clones. Under half of the omission traces to an unresolved V gene where checked; the cause of the rest is unknown. That table furnishes V, J and clone size, whereas the DNA furnished D and trimming. Within this sample are 150,000 to 200,000 clones, with approximately 85% of them counted one time only. More than 8.5% of the sample is taken by the ten largest.

This clone was counted a single time. No cognate antigen has been identified for it. Nothing much larger sits one base from this clone, and base qualities are not available. Participants in the prospective study were enrolled through a virtual design, were aged about 18 to 90 years, and lived in roughly 24 United States geographic areas. To assign participants to cohorts, the prospective study relied on clinical history that participants themselves reported in a screening survey and a study questionnaire. Recovered participants in ImmuneRACE Cohort 3 were defined as having two consecutive negative NP/OP PCR tests, clearance from a healthcare professional, or resolution of symptoms. Mobile phlebotomists in the prospective study collected whole blood, serum and a nasopharyngeal or oropharyngeal swab from every participant. Participants in the prospective study had the option to provide additional blood draws and questionnaires over a roughly two-month period. Prospective study blood samples were shipped either frozen or at room temperature before DNA extraction.

Relative to germline, V is missing 0 bases and J is missing 0 bases, with 19 bases of the junction outside any gene match. CDR1 is given as LGHNA and CDR2 as YSLEER, both from the germline V gene. From its cysteine to its phenylalanine, the CDR3 spans 22 amino acids. Only the CDR3 part of the read is kept: 66 bases, read in frame from the first base. Material: PBMCs or T cells enriched from blood (not recorded which). Recombination linked TRBV4-3 to TRBJ1-3; 8 of the junction bases match TRBD1. This receptor was identified in a woman aged 18 to 35 who had recovered from COVID-19. The nucleotide sequence reads as follows: TGCGCCAGCAGCCAAGAGGTTCTTTTCCCCCGGGACAGGAGTAGCTCTGGAAACACCATATATTTT. This translates into CASSQEVLFPRDRSSSGNTIYF.